This T cell receptor (beta chain) was profiled in a study of healthy donors' naive CD4 and CD8 T cells. Study-wide results and limits: Reportedly, most V and J gene segments showed naive CD4+ versus CD8+ bias. Bulk sequencing left alpha and beta chains unpaired.

The CDR3 extends over 13 amino acids. Germline CDR1 SGHDT, CDR2 YYEEEE. V gave up 1 base and J gave up 3 bases, with 7 bases separating them. Starting from roughly 0.55 ug of total RNA, TCR libraries were made with linear amplification. TCRdb redid the calling of the reads with MiXCR, one entry per CDR3 protein. The sample includes 200,000 or so distinct CDR3 sequences, around three quarters of them seen just once. Concerning this clonotype: Its antigen is unknown.

The receptor's source is a pool of human donors in good health; the sample pools cells from several healthy donors. The sample was naive CD4+ and CD8+ T cells sorted from blood, pooled from several donors. The genes are TRBV5-6 and TRBJ1-2, with D uncertain. CDR3: CASSLSQYYGYTF. The CDR3 nucleotides read TGTGCCAGCAGCTTGAGTCAATACTATGGCTACACCTTC.